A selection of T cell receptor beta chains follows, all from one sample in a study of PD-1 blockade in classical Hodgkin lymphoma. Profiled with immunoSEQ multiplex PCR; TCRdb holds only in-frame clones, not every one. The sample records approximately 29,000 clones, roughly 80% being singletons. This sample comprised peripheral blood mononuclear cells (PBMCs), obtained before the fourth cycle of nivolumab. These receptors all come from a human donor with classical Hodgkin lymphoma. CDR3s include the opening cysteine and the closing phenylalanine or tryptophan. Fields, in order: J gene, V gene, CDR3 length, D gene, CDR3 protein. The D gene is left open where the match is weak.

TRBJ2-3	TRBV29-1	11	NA	CSVDGFNTQYF
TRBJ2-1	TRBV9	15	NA	CASGPGVYSFHEQFF
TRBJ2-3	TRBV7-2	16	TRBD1	CASSPGGTGGTDTQYF
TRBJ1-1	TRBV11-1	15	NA	CASSLQGTPNTEAFF
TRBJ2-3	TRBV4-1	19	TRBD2	CASSQDWFRTSGPTDTQYF
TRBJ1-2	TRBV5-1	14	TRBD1	CASSPRTGVYGYTF
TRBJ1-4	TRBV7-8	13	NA	CASSLDEVEKLFF
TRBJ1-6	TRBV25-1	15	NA	CASSESGSVYSPLHF
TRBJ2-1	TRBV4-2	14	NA	CASSQDIRGWEQFF
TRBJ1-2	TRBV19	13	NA	CASSISENYGYTF
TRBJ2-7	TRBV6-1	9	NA	CASSYEQYF
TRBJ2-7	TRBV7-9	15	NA	CASSLVPGRAYEQYF
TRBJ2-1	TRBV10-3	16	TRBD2	CAIRQGLAGGYNEQFF
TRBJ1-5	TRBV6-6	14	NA	CASSYGQGGQPQHF
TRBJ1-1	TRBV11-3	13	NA	CASSFNENTEAFF
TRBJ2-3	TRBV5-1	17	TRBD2	CASSLVRLANLVDTQYF
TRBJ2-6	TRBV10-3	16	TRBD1	CAIRGTGEAGANVLTF
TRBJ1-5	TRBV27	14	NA	CASRTRESNQPQHF
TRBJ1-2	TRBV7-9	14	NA	CASSLLAGNYGYTF
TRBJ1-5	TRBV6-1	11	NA	CASSSGRPQHF
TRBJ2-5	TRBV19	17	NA	CASSPTGWRVVSETQYF
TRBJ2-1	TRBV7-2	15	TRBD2	CASSSGLAGNNEQFF
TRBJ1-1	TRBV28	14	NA	CASSRPIWGTEAFF
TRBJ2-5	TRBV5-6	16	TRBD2	CASSLITSGYQETQYF
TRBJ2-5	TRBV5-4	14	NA	CASSTPKAQETQYF
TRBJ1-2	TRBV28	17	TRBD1	CASSLLQGIDTAYGYTF
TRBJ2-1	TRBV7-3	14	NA	CASSPAPSYNEQFF
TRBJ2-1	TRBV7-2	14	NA	CASSSTLAGGEQFF
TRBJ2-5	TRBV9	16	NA	CASSVTPQTSEETQYF
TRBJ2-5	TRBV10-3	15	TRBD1	CAISDRDRVQETQYF
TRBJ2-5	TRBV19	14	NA	CASSMITDQETQYF